The clone carrying this T cell receptor (beta chain) has a single count. Allocation to cohorts depended on clinical history reported by the participants. This record belongs to a study of blood T cell repertoires in COVID-19. On the study more broadly: In each case, the material was cDNA or gDNA derived from T cells, B-cell-depleted T cells, or PBMCs.

In the study's own analysis: Reference gene primer amplification yielded estimated nucleated cell counts. The data were produced by immunoSEQ multiplex PCR, yet TCRdb's version contains in-frame clones alone and is incomplete. V, J and clone size are taken as reported in that table, and D and trimming were inferred from the DNA itself. The table lists hundreds of thousands of clones, around 88% of them singletons. The ends were cut back, 4 bases at V and 0 bases at J, with 14 bases in the middle. The CDR3 runs to 17 residues. The germline gives CDR1 SGHDT, CDR2 YYEEEE. The gene calls are TRBV5-6 and TRBJ2-6; perhaps TRBD1 as D (6 bases). The receptor was derived from a woman aged 35 to 49 with acute COVID-19. Sequences were obtained from PBMCs or T cells enriched from blood (not recorded which). CDR3 sequence reads: CASSLRTVASGANVLTF. Written as DNA, the CDR3 is TGTGCCAGCAGCCTTAGGACAGTAGCCTCTGGGGCCAACGTCCTGACTTTC. Variable domain in full (rest from reference TRBV5-6 and TRBJ2-6): DAGVTQSPTHLIKTRGQQVTLRCSPKSGHDTVSWYQQALGQGPQFIFQYYEEEERQRGNFPDRFSGHQFPNYSSELNVNALLLGDSALYLCASSLRTVASGANVLTFGAGSRLTVL.